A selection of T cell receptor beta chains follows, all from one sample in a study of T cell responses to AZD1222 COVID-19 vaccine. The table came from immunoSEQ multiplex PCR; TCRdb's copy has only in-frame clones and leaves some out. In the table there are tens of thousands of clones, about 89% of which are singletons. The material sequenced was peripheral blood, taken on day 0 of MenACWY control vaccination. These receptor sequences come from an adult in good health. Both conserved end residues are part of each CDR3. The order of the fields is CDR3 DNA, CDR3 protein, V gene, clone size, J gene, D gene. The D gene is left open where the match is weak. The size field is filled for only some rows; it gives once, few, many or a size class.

TGCAGCGTTGTGTCAGAAATCTATGGCTACACCTTC | CSVVSEIYGYTF | TRBV29-1 | NA | TRBJ1-2 | NA
TGTGCCACCAGCTTACCGGGGGTTCCCTACGAGCAGTACTTC | CATSLPGVPYEQYF | TRBV15 | once | TRBJ2-7 | NA
TGTGCCAGCAGTGACCTTTGGGGGAGCGGAGGCATGAACACTGAAGCTTTCTTT | CASSDLWGSGGMNTEAFF | TRBV2 | NA | TRBJ1-1 | NA
TGTGCCAGCAGCTTATCGGCGCCCTCTGGAAACACCATATATTTT | CASSLSAPSGNTIYF | TRBV11-2 | NA | TRBJ1-3 | NA
TGTGCCAGCTCTCCCGGAAGTCTGGGCTCCTACGAGCAGTACTTC | CASSPGSLGSYEQYF | TRBV18 | NA | TRBJ2-7 | NA
TGTGCCAGCAGCTTAGCGGCTCAGCCCCAGCATTTT | CASSLAAQPQHF | TRBV7-9 | NA | TRBJ1-5 | NA
TGTGCCAGCAGCTCACTGAGAGCGGGCCTGAACACCGGGGAGCTGTTTTTT | CASSSLRAGLNTGELFF | TRBV5-6 | NA | TRBJ2-2 | NA
TGCGCCAGCAGCCCTCGGGGCGGGAGCTCCTATAATTCACCCCTCCACTTT | CASSPRGGSSYNSPLHF | TRBV5-1 | NA | TRBJ1-6 | NA
TGTGCCAGCAGTTCCGGGACAGAGCATGAAAAACTGTTTTTT | CASSSGTEHEKLFF | TRBV28 | NA | TRBJ1-4 | TRBD1
TGTGCCAGCAGCTTAGAGAGGGGGCAGGACAATGAGCAGTTCTTC | CASSLERGQDNEQFF | TRBV7-6 | few | TRBJ2-1 | TRBD1
TGTGCCAGCACCGGCACTAGAGTTAGCACAGATACGCAGTATTTT | CASTGTRVSTDTQYF | TRBV6-5 | NA | TRBJ2-3 | NA
TGTGCCTGGGAAATCCGGACGGCGAGCTCCTACAATGAGCAGTTCTTC | CAWEIRTASSYNEQFF | TRBV30 | few | TRBJ2-1 | NA
TGTGCCAGCAGCCACGGACTAGCGGGAGCCCAAGAGACCCAGTACTTC | CASSHGLAGAQETQYF | TRBV5-5 | NA | TRBJ2-5 | TRBD2
TGTGCCACCAGTGCCTCGCGGTGGGGAGGTGGCTACACCTTC | CATSASRWGGGYTF | TRBV24-1 | NA | TRBJ1-2 | NA
TGTGCCAGCAGCCCCACCCCGGGGGGCACTGAAGCTTTCTTT | CASSPTPGGTEAFF | TRBV2 | NA | TRBJ1-1 | NA
TGTGCCAGCAGCTTAACGGGAGGGCCTTACAATGAGCAGTTCTTC | CASSLTGGPYNEQFF | TRBV7-9 | NA | TRBJ2-1 | TRBD2
TGTGCCAGCAGTGAATTGGGACGAAGCAATCAGCCCCAGCATTTT | CASSELGRSNQPQHF | TRBV2 | NA | TRBJ1-5 | NA
TGTGCCAGCAGCTCCACCGGCCCAGAGGGGCGAGAAGCTTTCTTT | CASSSTGPEGREAFF | TRBV7-9 | NA | TRBJ1-1 | NA
TGCGCCAGCAGCTCGCCGGTCGGACAGGGGCTGGGTGGAAACACCATATATTTT | CASSSPVGQGLGGNTIYF | TRBV5-1 | NA | TRBJ1-3 | TRBD1
TGTGCCAGCAGGGGGAGTGGCACAGATACGCAGTATTTT | CASRGSGTDTQYF | TRBV3-1/TRBV3-2 | NA | TRBJ2-3 | NA
TGTGCCAGCAGTGACAGGGGCCATGAAGCTTTCTTT | CASSDRGHEAFF | TRBV27 | NA | TRBJ1-1 | TRBD1
TGCGCCAGCAGCTTGGGGGGTGGACAGGGGAACCAAGAGACCCAGTACTTC | CASSLGGGQGNQETQYF | TRBV5-1 | NA | TRBJ2-5 | TRBD1
TGTGCCAGTGGAGGCAGGGGTAATCAGCCCCAGCATTTT | CASGGRGNQPQHF | TRBV19 | once | TRBJ1-5 | NA
TGTGCCGGAGACCAATGGGAGGAAAAACTGTTTTTT | CAGDQWEEKLFF | TRBV30 | NA | TRBJ1-4 | NA
TGTGCCAGCAGCCAAGGGGCAGGGGGCAGGCGTGAGACCCAGTACTTC | CASSQGAGGRRETQYF | TRBV3-1/TRBV3-2 | NA | TRBJ2-5 | TRBD1
TGTGCCAGCAGCGCCACACCGAGGAGTGGCTACACCTTC | CASSATPRSGYTF | TRBV7-2 | NA | TRBJ1-2 | NA
TGTGCTAGTGAGGGATACCCCTCTGGAAACACCATATATTTT | CASEGYPSGNTIYF | TRBV12-5 | NA | TRBJ1-3 | NA
TGCAGCGCCAGACAGGGTTTAAGCACAGATACGCAGTATTTT | CSARQGLSTDTQYF | TRBV29-1 | NA | TRBJ2-3 | TRBD1
TGCGCCAGCAGCTTTGACCGGAGCGGGACCTACAATGAGCAGTTCTTC | CASSFDRSGTYNEQFF | TRBV5-1 | NA | TRBJ2-1 | TRBD2
TGTGCCAGCAGCCAAGATGGGGCAGGGGAAAATTCACCCCTCCACTTT | CASSQDGAGENSPLHF | TRBV3-1/TRBV3-2 | NA | TRBJ1-6 | NA
TGTGCCAGCAGCTTTTACTCCGGGACCTCAAATTCACCCCTCCACTTT | CASSFYSGTSNSPLHF | TRBV13 | NA | TRBJ1-6 | NA
TGTGCCTGGAGTTCCCGACCGAGCTCCTACAATGAGCAGTTCTTC | CAWSSRPSSYNEQFF | TRBV30 | NA | TRBJ2-1 | NA
TGTGCCAGCAGTGACGGGGCGAACACCGGGGAGCTGTTTTTT | CASSDGANTGELFF | TRBV2 | NA | TRBJ2-2 | NA
TGTGCCAGCAGGTCGACAAGCGCGGGCTCCTACAATGAGCAGTTCTTC | CASRSTSAGSYNEQFF | TRBV14 | NA | TRBJ2-1 | NA
TGTGCCAGGTGGCCGGGACAGAGAGGAAACATTCAGTACTTC | CARWPGQRGNIQYF | TRBV28 | NA | TRBJ2-4 | TRBD1
TGTGCCAGCAGCGGCCAGACAGGGGTAGATACTGAAGCTTTCTTT | CASSGQTGVDTEAFF | TRBV9 | NA | TRBJ1-1 | TRBD1
TGTGCCAGCAGCTTAGGGTTTGGTCGTGGCTACACCTTC | CASSLGFGRGYTF | TRBV7-2 | NA | TRBJ1-2 | NA
TGTGCCAGCGGTGAATGGACTAGCGATGGTGAGCAGTTCTTC | CASGEWTSDGEQFF | TRBV2 | NA | TRBJ2-1 | TRBD2
TGTGCCTGGAGTGTAGGGACTCGACAGGGTGATCAGCCCCAGCATTTT | CAWSVGTRQGDQPQHF | TRBV30 | NA | TRBJ1-5 | TRBD1
TGCGCCAGCAGTGAGGGCGTACAGGGGGAAAAACTGTTTTTT | CASSEGVQGEKLFF | TRBV10-2 | NA | TRBJ1-4 | TRBD1
TGTGCCAGCAGCCAATCACTTCCCAGAAGGGGCCACACCATCAATCAGCCCCAGCATTTT | CASSQSLPRRGHTINQPQHF | TRBV3-1/TRBV3-2 | NA | TRBJ1-5 | NA
TGTGCCAGCAGCTTAGGAACAGGGCGGCGTGGCTACACCTTC | CASSLGTGRRGYTF | TRBV7-9 | NA | TRBJ1-2 | NA
TGTGCCAGCAGCCGCAGGATGGGCACTGAAGCTTTCTTT | CASSRRMGTEAFF | TRBV6-5 | NA | TRBJ1-1 | NA
TGTGCCAGCAACCCGGCCACGGCGGAAGAGACCCAGTACTTC | CASNPATAEETQYF | TRBV6-5 | few | TRBJ2-5 | NA
TGTGCCAGCAGCTTGGCTAGCGGGAGAACCGGGGAGCTGTTTTTT | CASSLASGRTGELFF | TRBV5-4 | NA | TRBJ2-2 | TRBD2
TGTGCCAGCAGCAATGGTCCTGGGGGATACGACACTGAAGCTTTCTTT | CASSNGPGGYDTEAFF | TRBV21-1 | NA | TRBJ1-1 | NA
TGTGCCAGCAGTGAGGGACGGATCTCTGGGGCCAACGTCCTGACTTTC | CASSEGRISGANVLTF | TRBV25-1 | NA | TRBJ2-6 | NA
TGTGCCAGTAGTCTAAGTGGTAGCGGGAGTGCTGGCACAGATACGCAGTATTTT | CASSLSGSGSAGTDTQYF | TRBV19 | NA | TRBJ2-3 | TRBD2
TGTGCCAGCAGCTTAGCTCCGACTGGTGATCGGAATGAGCAGTTCTTC | CASSLAPTGDRNEQFF | TRBV11-2 | NA | TRBJ2-1 | NA
TGTGCCACCAGCAGAGATCGAAGAGGGGACAATGGCTACACCTTC | CATSRDRRGDNGYTF | TRBV15 | NA | TRBJ1-2 | NA
TGTGCCAGCAGTTTAACTTCAGGGGGACCCCGCGGGGGGGCCTACGAGCAGTACTTC | CASSLTSGGPRGGAYEQYF | TRBV27 | NA | TRBJ2-7 | TRBD2
TGTGCCTGGAGTGTAACCCGCCCTCTGGGTAGGGGCTATGGCTACACCTTC | CAWSVTRPLGRGYGYTF | TRBV30 | NA | TRBJ1-2 | NA
TGTGCCAGCAGCCAGGCTAGCGGGGAGATCAATGAGCAGTTCTTC | CASSQASGEINEQFF | TRBV14 | NA | TRBJ2-1 | TRBD2